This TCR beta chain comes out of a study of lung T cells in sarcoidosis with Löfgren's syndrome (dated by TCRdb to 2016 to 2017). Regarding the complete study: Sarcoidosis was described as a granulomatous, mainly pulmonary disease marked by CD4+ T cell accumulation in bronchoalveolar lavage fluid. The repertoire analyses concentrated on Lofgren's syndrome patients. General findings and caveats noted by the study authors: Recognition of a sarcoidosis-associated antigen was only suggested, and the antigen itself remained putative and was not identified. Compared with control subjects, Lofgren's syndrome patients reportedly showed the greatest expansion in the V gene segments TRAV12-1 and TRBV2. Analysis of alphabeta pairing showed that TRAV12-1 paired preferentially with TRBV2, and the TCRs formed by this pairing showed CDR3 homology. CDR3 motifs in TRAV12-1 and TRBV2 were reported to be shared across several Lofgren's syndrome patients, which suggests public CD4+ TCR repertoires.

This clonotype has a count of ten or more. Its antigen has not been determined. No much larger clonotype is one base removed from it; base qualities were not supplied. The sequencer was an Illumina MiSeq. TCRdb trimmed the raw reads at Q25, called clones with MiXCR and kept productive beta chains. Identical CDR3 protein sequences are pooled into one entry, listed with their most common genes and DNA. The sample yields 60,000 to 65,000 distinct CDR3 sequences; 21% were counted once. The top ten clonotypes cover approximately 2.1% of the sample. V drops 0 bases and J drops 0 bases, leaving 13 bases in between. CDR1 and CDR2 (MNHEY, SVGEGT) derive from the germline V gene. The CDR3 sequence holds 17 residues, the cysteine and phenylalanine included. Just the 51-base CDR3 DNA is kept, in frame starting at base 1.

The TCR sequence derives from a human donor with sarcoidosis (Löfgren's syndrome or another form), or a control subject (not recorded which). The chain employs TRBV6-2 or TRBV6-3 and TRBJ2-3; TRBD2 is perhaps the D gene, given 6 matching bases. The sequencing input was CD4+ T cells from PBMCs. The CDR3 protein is CASSYSGLAESTDTQYF. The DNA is TGTGCCAGCAGTTACTCCGGGTTAGCGGAAAGCACAGATACGCAGTATTTT.